Listed below are T cell receptor beta chains from one sample, sequenced in a study of T cells after yellow fever vaccination. A single record per CDR3 protein comes from TCRdb applying MiXCR to the 5' RACE reads. The sample lists 620,000 or so distinct CDR3 sequences, roughly an eighth seen once, with about 16% in the top ten. Sequencing was performed on PBMCs, taken on the day of the yellow fever booster vaccination. Receptors were obtained from a man younger than 45 who received the YFV17D yellow fever vaccine. The CDR3 runs from the conserved cysteine through the conserved F or W.

V	J	CDR3
TRBV4-3	TRBJ2-1	CASSQVGLAGRGEQFF
TRBV27	TRBJ2-7	CASSLYGEAYEQYF
TRBV9	TRBJ2-7	CASSKNRDRAPYEQYF
TRBV7-2	TRBJ2-2	CASNPGRHTGELFF
TRBV30	TRBJ2-1	CAWSQQVDNEQFF
TRBV3-1	TRBJ2-5	CASSQDSRTSGSVETQYF
TRBV19	TRBJ2-2	CASSRWTDTGELFF
TRBV6-2/TRBV6-3	TRBJ1-1	CASSYSTGLLATEAFF
TRBV5-1	TRBJ1-2	CASSMASGNYGYTF
TRBV7-9	TRBJ2-1	CASSRGTSGSYYNEQFF
TRBV6-2/TRBV6-3	TRBJ2-1	CASSWGTGGEQFF
TRBV6-5	TRBJ2-3	CASSYQPGLAVDTQYF
TRBV7-2	TRBJ2-5	CASSLSAEETQYF
TRBV7-9	TRBJ2-2	CASSLGGAQDTGELFF
TRBV5-6	TRBJ2-1	CASSQGTSGRVGEQFF
TRBV25-1	TRBJ2-7	CASRGQGKYEQYF
TRBV7-8	TRBJ2-7	CASSTSGTSYEQYF
TRBV29-1	TRBJ2-1	CSVTRGAGGKNEQFF
TRBV5-1	TRBJ2-7	CASSSSTSYEQYF
TRBV20-1	TRBJ2-7	CSARDIDEGIYEQYF
TRBV7-2	TRBJ2-1	CASSFPGEQFF
TRBV20-1	TRBJ2-7	CSARGGIGGSGNEQYF
TRBV30	TRBJ2-1	CAWSDPRTGSYNEQFF
TRBV4-2	TRBJ1-2	CASSQDFGAGYTF
TRBV6-2/TRBV6-3	TRBJ2-1	CASSRTQQGEQFF
TRBV12-3/TRBV12-4	TRBJ2-1	CASRGGRAYNEQFF
TRBV5-1	TRBJ2-1	CASSLLILAGGNNEQFF
TRBV6-5	TRBJ2-5	CASSYSMQVDETQYF
TRBV9	TRBJ2-7	CASSPKASYEQYF
TRBV7-3	TRBJ2-1	CASRLAGGHEQFF
TRBV18	TRBJ1-2	CASSPPMRGGYTF
TRBV9	TRBJ2-1	CASSPTGTTYNEQFF
TRBV5-1	TRBJ2-7	CASSLAQGAHEQYF
TRBV5-1	TRBJ2-7	CASSLEGWSEQYF
TRBV5-1	TRBJ2-5	CASSLIPQETQYF
TRBV5-5	TRBJ2-3	CASSYLAIADTQYF
TRBV20-1	TRBJ1-1	CSANGSPGQGRVSTEAFF
TRBV7-6	TRBJ2-7	CASSLGTGAANFHEQYF
TRBV30	TRBJ2-3	CAWATQGITDTQYF
TRBV20-1	TRBJ2-7	CSAEAGQGMYEQYF
TRBV2	TRBJ2-7	CASTLGLGYEQYF
TRBV5-1	TRBJ2-7	CASTRGAQYEQYF
TRBV7-9	TRBJ2-3	CASSLLGTGTDTQYF
TRBV5-1	TRBJ2-1	CASSPTLGGVNEQFF